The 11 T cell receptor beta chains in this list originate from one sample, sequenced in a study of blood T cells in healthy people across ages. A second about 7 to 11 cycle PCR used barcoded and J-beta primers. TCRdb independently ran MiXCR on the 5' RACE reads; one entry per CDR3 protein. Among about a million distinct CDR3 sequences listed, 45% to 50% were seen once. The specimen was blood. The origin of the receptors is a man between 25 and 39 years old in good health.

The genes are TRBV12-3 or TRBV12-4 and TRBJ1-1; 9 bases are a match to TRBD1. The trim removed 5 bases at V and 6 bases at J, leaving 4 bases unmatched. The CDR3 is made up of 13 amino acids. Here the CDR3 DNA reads TGTGCCAGCAGTGCGGACAGGGGCGCTGAAGCTTTCTTT. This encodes CASSADRGAEAFF.

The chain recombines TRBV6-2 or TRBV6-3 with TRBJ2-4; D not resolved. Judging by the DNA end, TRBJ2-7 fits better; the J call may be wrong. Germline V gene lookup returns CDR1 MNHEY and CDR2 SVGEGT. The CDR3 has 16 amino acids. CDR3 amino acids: CASSTLAASPLYEQYF. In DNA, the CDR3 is TGTGCCAGCAGTACCCTGGCAGCTTCCCCACTATACGAGCAGTACTTC.

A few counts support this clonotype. The CDR3 DNA follows: TGCAGTGCTAGAGCGATCCTGGCGGGGGCCAAAAACATTCAGTACTTC. Its translation: CSARAILAGAKNIQYF. The V call is TRBV20-1, the J call TRBJ2-4; the D gene is possibly TRBD2 (6 bases). V was shortened by 1 base and J by 1 base, with 14 bases between the two germline ends. Germline CDR1 reads DFQATT; CDR2 reads SNEGSKA (reference sequence). This CDR3 has 16 amino acids.

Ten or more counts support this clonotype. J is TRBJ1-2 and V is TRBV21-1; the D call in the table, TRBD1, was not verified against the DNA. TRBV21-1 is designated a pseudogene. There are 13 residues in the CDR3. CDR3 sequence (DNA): TGTGCCAGCAGCGCTGACAGGGACTATGGCTACACCTTC. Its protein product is CASSADRDYGYTF.

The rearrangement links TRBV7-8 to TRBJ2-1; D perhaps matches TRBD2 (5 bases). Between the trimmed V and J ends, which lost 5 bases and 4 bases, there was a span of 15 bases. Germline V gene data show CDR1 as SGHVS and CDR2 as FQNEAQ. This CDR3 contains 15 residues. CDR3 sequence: CASSRPPTGYNEQFF. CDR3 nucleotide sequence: TGTGCCAGCAGCCGCCCCCCGACGGGATACAATGAGCAGTTCTTC.

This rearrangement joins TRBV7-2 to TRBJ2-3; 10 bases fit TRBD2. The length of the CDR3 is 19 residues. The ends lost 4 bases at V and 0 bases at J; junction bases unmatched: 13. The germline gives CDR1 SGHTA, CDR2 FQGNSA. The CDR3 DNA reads TGTGCCAGCAGCTCATTGACTAGCGGGCACATGACTAGCACAGATACGCAGTATTTT. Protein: CASSSLTSGHMTSTDTQYF.

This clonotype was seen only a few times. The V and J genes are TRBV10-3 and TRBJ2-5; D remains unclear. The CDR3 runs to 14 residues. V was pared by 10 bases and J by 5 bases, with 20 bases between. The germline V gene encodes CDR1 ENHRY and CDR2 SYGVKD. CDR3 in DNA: TGTGCCACCACGGATGGGCAGTTGGTGGAGACCCAGTACTTC. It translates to CATTDGQLVETQYF.

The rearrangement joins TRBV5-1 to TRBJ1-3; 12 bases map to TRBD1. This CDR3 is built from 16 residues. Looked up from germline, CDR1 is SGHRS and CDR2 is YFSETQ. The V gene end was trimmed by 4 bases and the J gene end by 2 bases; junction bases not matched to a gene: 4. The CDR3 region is CASSGDRGLTGNTIYF. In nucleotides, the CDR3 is TGCGCCAGCAGCGGGGACAGGGGGCTGACTGGAAACACCATATATTTT.

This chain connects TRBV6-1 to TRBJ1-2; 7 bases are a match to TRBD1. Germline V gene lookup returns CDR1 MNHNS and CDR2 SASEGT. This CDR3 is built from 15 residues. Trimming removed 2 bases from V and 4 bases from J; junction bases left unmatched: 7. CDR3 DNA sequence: TGTGCCAGCAGTGAACGACAGGGACTGGGCTATGGCTACACCTTC. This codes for CASSERQGLGYGYTF.

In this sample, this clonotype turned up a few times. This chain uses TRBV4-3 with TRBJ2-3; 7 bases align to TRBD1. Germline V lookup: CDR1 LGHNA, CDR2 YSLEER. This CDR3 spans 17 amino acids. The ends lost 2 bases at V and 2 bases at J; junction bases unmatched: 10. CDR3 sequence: CASSQPGRRGTTDTQYF. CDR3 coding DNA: TGCGCCAGCAGCCAACCCGGGCGCAGGGGGACCACAGATACGCAGTATTTT.

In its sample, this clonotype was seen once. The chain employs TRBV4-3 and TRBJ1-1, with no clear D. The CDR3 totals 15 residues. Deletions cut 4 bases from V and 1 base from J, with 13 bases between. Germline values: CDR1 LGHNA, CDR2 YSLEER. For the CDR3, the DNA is TGCGCCAGCAGCCGGGAGGAGGGCTGGAACACTGAAGCTTTCTTT. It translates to CASSREEGWNTEAFF.